This T cell receptor beta chain was sequenced for a study of Ad26.COV2.S vaccination and SARS-CoV-2 variants. The germline CDR1 and CDR2 sequences are LGHNA and YNFKEQ. The V gene lost 4 bases and the J gene lost 7 bases, with 23 bases spanning the gap. The CDR3 runs 17 residues. Produced via immunoSEQ multiplex PCR; TCRdb's table is partial and in-frame only. The table lists around 450,000 clones, 90% of them singletons. Indicated treatment: some 20 received Ad26.COV2.S at low or high dose, single or two shots; roughly 5 received placebo; per-sample allocation not given. It was on day 63 after the first vaccine or placebo injection that samples were taken.

This specimen consisted of peripheral blood, obtained in a trial of Ad26.COV2.S vaccine versus placebo. The chain uses TRBV4-2 and TRBJ2-1, with D tentatively TRBD2 (5 bases). The sequence was obtained from a person aged 18-60 years who received the Ad26.COV2.S COVID-19 vaccine or a placebo. The CDR3 DNA is TGTGCCAGCAGCCCATCTAGGATAGTGGACCGAGGGAATGAGCAGTTCTTC. It specifies CASSPSRIVDRGNEQFF.